The present TCR beta chain was sequenced within a study of spatial heterogeneity in lung cancer. V shed 2 bases and J shed 7 bases, with 11 bases lying between them. Germline V gene sequence: CDR1 MNHNS, CDR2 SASEGT. The CDR3 sequence is 13 residues long. On each TCR cDNA molecule, a unique molecular identifier was present. TCRdb reprocessed the 5' RACE reads via MiXCR and lists one record per CDR3 protein. The table lists under 85,000 distinct CDR3 sequences, 7.5% to 9.5% of them singletons. Sample time point: sample taken at primary tumor resection. This clonotype was detected many times. This receptor was obtained from a male donor with early-stage non-small cell lung cancer. This rearrangement joins TRBV6-1 to TRBJ2-5; D gene unclear. The specimen comprised PBMCs, sampled at surgery. This chain's CDR3 is CASSESSLWTQYF. Here the CDR3 DNA reads TGTGCCAGCAGTGAATCGAGCCTTTGGACCCAGTACTTC.